Listed below are T cell receptor beta chains from one sample, sequenced in a study of cytomegalovirus exposure and HLA in healthy donors. Assay used: immunoSEQ multiplex PCR; TCRdb lists only in-frame clones, some missing. The sample holds around 200,000 clones, around four fifths seen once. Material: PBMCs. The receptors derive from a woman aged 45-65 years in good health and CMV-seropositive. CDR3s include the opening cysteine and the closing phenylalanine or tryptophan. D genes are given only for firm matches. Clone size is shown for a subset of rows, as once, few, many or a class of expanded clone.

D gene	J gene	clone size	V gene	CDR3 DNA	CDR3 protein
NA	TRBJ2-7	NA	TRBV5-4	TGTGCCAGCAGCCCATCGACGGGGTTTGGCGAGCAGTACTTC	CASSPSTGFGEQYF
TRBD2	TRBJ2-1	NA	TRBV7-2	TGTGCCAGCAGCCGAGGGACTAGCGGGGGGGTGAGGGGTGAGCAGTTCTTC	CASSRGTSGGVRGEQFF
NA	TRBJ2-1	NA	TRBV13	TGTGCCAGCAGCCGTGCAACGGGGATGTCCTACAATGAGCAGTTCTTC	CASSRATGMSYNEQFF
TRBD1	TRBJ2-2	once	TRBV10-3	TGTGCCCATGGGACAGGGGCCGGGGAGCTGTTTTTT	CAHGTGAGELFF
TRBD1	TRBJ1-1	NA	TRBV28	TGTGCCAGCAGTTTGTTGGAGGGGGCTAGGTTGAACACTGAAGCTTTCTTT	CASSLLEGARLNTEAFF
TRBD1	TRBJ1-2	few	TRBV7-2	TGTGCCAGCAGCTTAGGAGGGGGCGGCTACACCTTC	CASSLGGGGYTF
TRBD2	TRBJ2-3	NA	TRBV5-6	TGTGCCAGCAGCTCGCGGGGGGTCGGCACAGATACGCAGTATTTT	CASSSRGVGTDTQYF
NA	TRBJ1-6	NA	TRBV2	TGTGCCAGCAGTGACGCAGGGTTCGGTTCACCCCTCCACTTT	CASSDAGFGSPLHF
NA	TRBJ2-7	NA	TRBV5-5	TGTGCCAGCAGCTTTTCTCCGCAGACTCCCTACGAGCAGTACTTC	CASSFSPQTPYEQYF
TRBD1	TRBJ1-1	NA	TRBV5-4	TGTGCCAGCACTTGGGGACAGGGGGCGATTGACACTGAAGCTTTCTTT	CASTWGQGAIDTEAFF
TRBD2	TRBJ2-5	NA	TRBV5-4	TGTGCCAGCAGCTTGGGAGGAGGGACTAGGGGCGGAGAGACCCAGTACTTC	CASSLGGGTRGGETQYF
TRBD1	TRBJ2-7	NA	TRBV6-5	TGTGCCAGGACAGGGAACTACGAGCAGTACTTC	CARTGNYEQYF
TRBD2	TRBJ2-3	NA	TRBV9	TGTGCCAGCAGCGCTAGCGGGGGGGAATCCACAGATACGCAGTATTTT	CASSASGGESTDTQYF
NA	TRBJ2-5	NA	TRBV7-9	TGTGCCTCTTCCGGGGAGTACCAAGAGACCCAGTACTTC	CASSGEYQETQYF
NA	TRBJ2-3	NA	TRBV11-2	TGTGCCAGCAGCTTAGCCTTAACCAGGGGAGATACGCAGTATTTT	CASSLALTRGDTQYF
TRBD1	TRBJ2-3	few	TRBV6-1	TGTGCCAGCAGTAAAACGGGACAGATAATAGATACGCAGTATTTT	CASSKTGQIIDTQYF
NA	TRBJ1-1	NA	TRBV5-6	TGTGCCAGCAGCTTGGGGTCCGGGAACACTGAAGCTTTCTTT	CASSLGSGNTEAFF
NA	TRBJ1-6	NA	TRBV11-2	TGTGCCAGCAGCATCACAGGGAGCTCCTATAATTCACCCCTCCACTTT	CASSITGSSYNSPLHF
NA	TRBJ1-4	once	TRBV28	TGTGCCAGCAGTTTAACAGGGGAAAAACTGTTTTTT	CASSLTGEKLFF
TRBD1	TRBJ1-1	few	TRBV6-6	TGTGCCAGCAGTCACCCGGGACAGGGGGCTAATACTGAAGCTTTCTTT	CASSHPGQGANTEAFF
TRBD1	TRBJ2-3	NA	TRBV11-2	TGTGCCAGCAGCTCACAGGGGGATACGCAGTATTTT	CASSSQGDTQYF
TRBD2	TRBJ2-3	NA	TRBV7-9	TGTGCCAGCAGCACCGGGACTATCGGTACAGATACGCAGTATTTT	CASSTGTIGTDTQYF
TRBD1	TRBJ2-3	NA	TRBV5-6	TGTGCCAGCAGCCTGCAGGGACAGGGGGCCCGCACAGATACGCAGTATTTT	CASSLQGQGARTDTQYF
NA	TRBJ2-1	NA	TRBV11-3	TGTGCCAGCAGCTTAGGGCAGCAGGGCAATGAGCAGTTCTTC	CASSLGQQGNEQFF